This entry lists 5 T cell receptor beta chains sequenced from one sample in a study of neurological immune-mediated disorders (dated by TCRdb to the late 2010s). This specimen's time point label, interpreted: longitudinal time-point 3. Library preparation was by 5' RACE. TCRdb records Illumina HiSeq 2500 as the sequencer. Starting from the raw public reads, TCRdb applied fastp trimming at Q25, assembled clones with MiXCR and retained in-frame beta chains. Every CDR3 protein is listed once, alongside the most common genes and DNA of its rows. A total of about 81,000 distinct CDR3 sequences appear in this sample, approximately 4.3% of them only once. In total, the top ten clones hold about 5.7% of the sample. Specimen: PBMCs. Receptor source: an older woman with multiple sclerosis.

This clonotype has at least ten counts. The chain employs TRBV10-3 and TRBJ2-3, with D perhaps matching TRBD1 or TRBD2 (5 bases each). CDR1 is ENHRY, CDR2 SYGVKD, per germline. The CDR3 spans 15 residues. The V and J ends lost 4 bases and 3 bases respectively, with 14 bases between them. Written as DNA, the CDR3 is TGTGCCATCAGTGGGGGGACGGGGATTACAGATACGCAGTATTTT. Its translation is CAISGGTGITDTQYF.

The chain is built from TRBV7-6 and TRBJ2-3, with D tentatively TRBD2 (5 bases). This CDR3 is 14 amino acids long. In germline, CDR1 is SGHVS, CDR2 FNYEAQ. Trimming removed 2 bases from V and 2 bases from J, with 8 bases in between. This chain's CDR3 is CASSLWENTDTQYF. The CDR3 bases are TGTGCCAGCAGCTTATGGGAGAACACAGATACGCAGTATTTT. Full variable domain (remainder filled in from reference TRBV7-6 and TRBJ2-3): GAGVSQSPRYKVTKRGQDVALRCDPISGHVSLYWYRQALGQGPEFLTYFNYEAQQDKSGLPNDRFSAERPEGSISTLTIQRTEQRDSAMYRCASSLWENTDTQYFGPGTRLTVL.

This clonotype was seen at least ten times. Here the CDR3 DNA reads TGTGCCAGCAGCACTAGCGGGGGGTCGTACGAGCAGTACTTC. It translates to CASSTSGGSYEQYF. V and J are TRBV11-2 and TRBJ2-7, with TRBD2 matching over 12 bases. Germline V lookup: CDR1 SGHAT, CDR2 FQNNGV. Trimming cost V 5 bases and J 4 bases; bases outside gene matches: 3. The CDR3 has 14 residues.

The table lists this clonotype with many counts. V gene TRBV11-1 combines with J gene TRBJ2-7; D possibly matches TRBD1 or TRBD2 (6 bases each). The V end was cut by 7 bases, the J end by 7 bases, with 17 bases between. The CDR3 spans 13 residues. CDR1 is SGHAT, CDR2 FQDESV, per germline (reference sequence). The CDR3 protein is CASTPAKGGEQYF. The CDR3 DNA reads TGTGCCAGCACCCCCGCCAAGGGGGGAGAGCAGTACTTC.

This clonotype was recorded many times. V gene TRBV5-1 combines with J gene TRBJ2-3; no reliable D call. V dropped 2 bases and J dropped 2 bases, with 12 bases sitting between them. Germline lookup yields CDR1 SGHRS and CDR2 YFSETQ. The CDR3 has 15 residues. The CDR3 coding sequence is TGCGCCAGCAGCTTACAACAGAGGTCCACAGATACGCAGTATTTT. Protein product: CASSLQQRSTDTQYF.